The clone carrying this T cell receptor (beta chain) was recorded many times. Its cognate antigen is unknown. Researchers amplified the TCR beta CDR3 regions from RNA transcripts. First-round RT-PCR of the TCR CDR3 relied on the HTBI primer set. TCRdb re-called the multiplex PCR reads through MiXCR, storing one row per CDR3 protein. The sample carries 350,000 to 450,000 distinct CDR3 sequences, about 17% recorded once. Hyperthyroidism patients were newly diagnosed, had disease duration under 2 months, and were aged 18 to 65 years. Uncontrolled infection, other autoimmune disease, pregnancy or lactation led to exclusion. Clinical symptoms, serum thyroxine, TRAb, thyroid ultrasound and orbital computed tomography informed diagnoses. The data are from a study of T cells in Graves' hyperthyroidism and ophthalmopathy. Whole-study findings and limits: From stable hyperthyroidism, ophthalmopathy was set apart by a 13 V-J model.

The CDR3 totals 15 residues. The trim removed 1 base at V and 8 bases at J, leaving 6 bases unmatched. From germline, CDR1 is MNHNY and CDR2 SVGAGI (reference sequence). This TCR was recovered from a woman younger than 45 with Graves' hyperthyroidism that later progressed to Graves' ophthalmopathy. This chain connects TRBV6-6 to TRBJ2-1; 9 positions match TRBD2. The sequenced sample was blood. CDR3 nucleotides: TGTGCCAGCAGTTACTTAGCGGGAGAAATGGATGAGCAGTTCTTC. It specifies CASSYLAGEMDEQFF.